The 10 T cell receptor beta chains given below trace back to one sample, sequenced in a study of somatic mutations in cytotoxic T cells in rheumatoid arthritis. Measured with immunoSEQ multiplex PCR; TCRdb has only the in-frame clones, and not every one. The sample has fewer than 6,000 clones, roughly four fifths seen once. Input material: CD8+ T cells sorted from blood. The receptors originated from an adult with rheumatoid arthritis.

In this sample, this clone turned up once. V gene TRBV5-1 combines with J gene TRBJ2-1; 13 positions agree with TRBD2. The CDR3 runs to 15 residues. The J segment lost 6 bases and the V segment lost 3 bases, leaving 3 bases of the junction unmatched. Germline V gene lookup returns CDR1 SGHRS and CDR2 YFSETQ. The CDR3 DNA reads TGCGCCAGCAGCTCCACTAGCGGGAGGGTCAATGAGCAGTTCTTC. Translation gives CASSSTSGRVNEQFF. The whole variable domain, filled in from reference TRBV5-1 and TRBJ2-1, reads KAGVTQTPRYLIKTRGQQVTLSCSPISGHRSVSWYQQTPGQGLQFLFEYFSETQRNKGNFPGRFSGRQFSNSRSEMNVSTLELGDSALYLCASSSTSGRVNEQFFGPGTRLTVL.

The chain uses TRBV7-6 and TRBJ2-1; the D gene is possibly TRBD1 (6 bases). The V and J ends lost 5 bases and 9 bases respectively, with 26 bases between them. CDR1 and CDR2 from the germline V gene are SGHVS and FNYEAQ. There are 17 residues in the CDR3. CDR3 amino acids: CASSPRGGLPGDFEQFF. CDR3 coding DNA: TGTGCCAGCAGCCCCAGAGGGGGTTTGCCCGGGGATTTTGAGCAGTTCTTC.

This CDR3 is CASSSLKGGADTEAFF. As DNA, the CDR3 is TGTGCCAGCAGTTCCCTTAAAGGGGGAGCGGATACTGAAGCTTTCTTT. The chain employs TRBV28 and TRBJ1-1, with a possible D match to TRBD1 (6 bases). The CDR3 is 16 amino acids. CDR1 is MDHEN, CDR2 SYDVKM, per germline. Between the trimmed V and J ends, which lost 4 bases and 5 bases, there was a span of 20 bases.

V gene TRBV6-4 combines with J gene TRBJ2-1, with 9 bases lining up with TRBD2. The germline gives CDR1 MRHNA, CDR2 SNTAGT. The CDR3 contains 15 residues. V shed 0 bases and J 4 bases; nucleotides not matched to a gene: 1. CDR3 sequence (DNA): TGTGCCAGCAGTGACTCTAGCGGGAGTTACAATGAGCAGTTCTTC. Amino acids: CASSDSSGSYNEQFF.

This rearrangement joins TRBV6-5 to TRBJ1-1; D gene ambiguous. The V and J ends lost 0 bases and 6 bases respectively, with 11 bases between them. Germline V gene data show CDR1 as MNHEY and CDR2 as SVGAGI. The CDR3 runs 14 residues. The CDR3 reads CASSYSTIRAEAFF. The CDR3 bases are TGTGCCAGCAGTTACTCGACCATTAGGGCTGAAGCTTTCTTT.

This rearrangement joins TRBV28 to TRBJ2-1; 8 nucleotides agree with TRBD2. CDR3 length equals 16 residues. Germline V gives CDR1 MDHEN, CDR2 SYDVKM. The ends lost 4 bases at V and 3 bases at J; junction bases unmatched: 8. The CDR3 spells CASSSELAEGYNEQFF. As DNA, the CDR3 is TGTGCCAGCAGTTCAGAACTAGCGGAAGGCTACAATGAGCAGTTCTTC.

The CDR3 is CASSFTTGVSYNSPLHF. CDR3 DNA: TGTGCCAGCAGTTTTACTACGGGGGTCTCCTATAATTCACCCCTCCACTTT. The chain employs TRBV27 and TRBJ1-6; possible D gene TRBD1, 5 bases. V lost 3 bases and J 0 bases, leaving 12 bases between the germline ends. The CDR3 length is 17 residues. Germline assignment: CDR1 MNHEY and CDR2 SMNVEV (reference sequence).

The chain joins TRBV7-9 to TRBJ2-6; a possible D gene is TRBD1 (5 bases). This CDR3 contains 18 residues. CDR1 SEHNR and CDR2 FQNEAQ come from the germline V gene (reference sequence). Trimming removed 5 bases from V and 0 bases from J, with 17 bases in between. CDR3 coding DNA: TGTGCCAGCAGCCATCCTACAGGCTTCGGCTCTGGGGCCAACGTCCTGACTTTC. It yields the protein CASSHPTGFGSGANVLTF.

The genes are TRBV7-9 and TRBJ1-1, with D perhaps matching TRBD1 (6 bases). V was trimmed by 4 bases and J by 3 bases, leaving 18 bases between them. CDR3 size: 16 residues. CDR1 SEHNR and CDR2 FQNEAQ come from the germline V gene (reference sequence). The CDR3, as DNA: TGTGCCAGCAGCTCCCCTGGGGGCCCCCCAGACACTGAAGCTTTCTTT. Translation: CASSSPGGPPDTEAFF.

A few counts support this clone. The V gene is TRBV6-1, the J gene TRBJ2-7; TRBD1 aligns across 9 bases. Germline values: CDR1 MNHNS, CDR2 SASEGT. There are 17 residues in the CDR3. Germline trimming cut 3 bases from V and 3 bases from J; bases unmatched to any gene: 12. CDR3 amino acids: CASSETGTGPHYYEQYF. The DNA for the CDR3 is TGTGCCAGCAGTGAGACCGGGACAGGGCCTCACTACTACGAGCAGTACTTC.